These 6 T cell receptor beta chains were all obtained from the same sample, sequenced in a study of CD8 T cells in ankylosing spondylitis. Via MiXCR, TCRdb re-called the 5' RACE reads, giving one row per CDR3 protein. The table records approximately 92,000 distinct CDR3 sequences, approximately 9% of them present only once. Specimen: blood, either unsorted or a sorted T cell fraction (not recorded which). The receptor set was obtained from a male donor with ankylosing spondylitis or in good health (not recorded which).

This clonotype occurred many times. The chain uses TRBV10-3 and TRBJ2-3, with a tentative D call TRBD2 (6 bases). Deletions cut 11 bases from V and 5 bases from J, with 20 bases between. The length of the CDR3 is 14 residues. Germline V gene lookup returns CDR1 ENHRY and CDR2 SYGVKD. The CDR3 region is CAAYTPGEVDTQYF. The CDR3 DNA follows: TGTGCCGCCTATACGCCGGGGGAGGTAGATACGCAGTATTTT.

This clonotype came up many times. The chain is built from TRBV2 and TRBJ2-7; 14 bases align to TRBD2. Trimming took 6 bases from V and 7 from J; bases not matched to a gene: 5. The CDR3 sequence is 14 residues long. CDR1 and CDR2 from the germline V gene are SNHLY and FYNNEI. DNA for the CDR3: TGTGCCAGCAGCCGACTAGCGGGGGGGCAAGAGCAGTACTTC. This translates into CASSRLAGGQEQYF.

This chain uses TRBV7-9 with TRBJ2-1; TRBD1 matches at 8 bases. This CDR3 has 14 residues. The V segment lost 5 bases and the J segment 9 bases; nucleotides outside the gene matches: 9. CDR1 is SEHNR and CDR2 is FQNEAQ in the germline V gene (reference sequence). The DNA of the CDR3 is TGTGCCAGCAGCGACGCAGGGGGCTCGGGTGAGCAGTTCTTC. This translates into CASSDAGGSGEQFF.

This clonotype was recorded a few times. This chain joins TRBV12-3 or TRBV12-4 and TRBJ1-6; TRBD1 aligns across 10 bases. V gave up 2 bases and J gave up 10 bases; unmatched junction bases: 2. The length of the CDR3 is 14 residues. The CDR3 bases are TGTGCCAGCAGTTTACAGGACAGGGGGTCACCCCTCCACTTT. Translating it yields CASSLQDRGSPLHF.

This clonotype was observed many times. The V gene is TRBV12-3 or TRBV12-4, the J gene TRBJ2-3; D gene ambiguous. This CDR3 is 14 amino acids long. V lost 6 bases and J lost 2, with 12 bases in between. This chain's CDR3 is CASSPPASTDTQYF. For the CDR3, the DNA is TGTGCCAGCAGCCCCCCAGCATCCACAGATACGCAGTATTTT.

This clonotype showed up many times. The chain employs TRBV29-1 and TRBJ2-1; TRBD1 agrees at 10 bases. This CDR3 region has 14 residues. Germline V gene lookup returns CDR1 SQVTM and CDR2 ANQGSEA. The junction had 8 bases not matched to a gene; V was cut back by 8 bases and J by 4 bases. This CDR3 is CSQTGQGIYNEQFF. The CDR3 DNA reads as TGCAGCCAAACGGGACAGGGGATATACAATGAGCAGTTCTTC.